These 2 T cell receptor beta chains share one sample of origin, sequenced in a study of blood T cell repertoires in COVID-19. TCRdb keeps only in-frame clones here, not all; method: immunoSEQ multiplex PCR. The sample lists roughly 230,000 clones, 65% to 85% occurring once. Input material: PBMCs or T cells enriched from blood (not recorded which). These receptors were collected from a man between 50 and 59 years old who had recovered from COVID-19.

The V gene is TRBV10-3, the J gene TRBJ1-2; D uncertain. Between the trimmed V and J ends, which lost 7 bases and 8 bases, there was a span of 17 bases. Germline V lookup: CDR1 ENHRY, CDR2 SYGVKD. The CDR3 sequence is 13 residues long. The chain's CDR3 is CAIMGLADQGYTF. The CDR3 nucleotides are TGTGCCATCATGGGCCTGGCAGATCAGGGCTACACCTTC.

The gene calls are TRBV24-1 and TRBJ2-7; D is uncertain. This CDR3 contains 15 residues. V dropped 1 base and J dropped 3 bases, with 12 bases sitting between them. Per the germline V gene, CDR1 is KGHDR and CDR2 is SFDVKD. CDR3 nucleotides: TGTGCCACCAGTGATTTTGAGGTTACGGTCTACGAGCAGTACTTC. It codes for CATSDFEVTVYEQYF.